These 8 T cell receptor beta chains were sequenced from one sample in a study of chemoradiotherapy in HPV16-positive cancers. Some clones are missing from TCRdb's copy, which holds only in-frame ones; the method was immunoSEQ multiplex PCR. Of 7,000 to 7,500 clones in the sample, roughly nine tenths are singletons; the top ten hold 2.5%. Sequenced here: tumor tissue, sampled from a patient who underwent chemoradiotherapy. These receptor sequences come from a human donor with HPV-associated anogenital cancer.

The genes are TRBV6-6 and TRBJ2-2; D unresolved. CDR3 length equals 16 residues. V shed 3 bases and J shed 4 bases, with 15 bases lying between them. Germline V lookup: CDR1 MNHNY, CDR2 SVGAGI (reference sequence). CDR3 nucleotide sequence: TGTGCCAGCAGTTATCGCCCAACAGAAGGCACCGGGGAGCTGTTTTTT. Its translation: CASSYRPTEGTGELFF.

This clone was seen a single time. V gene TRBV11-2 combines with J gene TRBJ2-5; no firm D call. V lost 0 bases, J lost 10 bases, and 9 bases lay in between. Per germline, CDR1 SGHAT and CDR2 FQNNGV. The CDR3 sequence is 12 residues long. The CDR3 DNA follows: TGTGCCAGCAGCTTAGATCTCTCGGACCAGTACTTC. Encoded protein: CASSLDLSDQYF.

This chain joins TRBV28 and TRBJ1-6; D is possibly TRBD1 (6 bases). Germline assignment: CDR1 MDHEN and CDR2 SYDVKM. The V end lost 8 bases, the J end lost 7 bases, and 15 bases lay between the germline ends. There are 14 residues in the CDR3. The DNA of the CDR3 is TGTGCCAGCGGGTGGGGGGGCGGCAATTCACCCCTCCACTTT. This translates into CASGWGGGNSPLHF.

V is TRBV7-6 and J is TRBJ1-5; D perhaps matches TRBD1 (6 bases). Per germline, CDR1 SGHVS and CDR2 FNYEAQ. Trimming cost V 7 bases and J 6 bases, with 13 bases left between them. The CDR3 loop spans 13 amino acids. The CDR3 sequence: CASNQGWGQPQHF. The CDR3 region has the DNA TGTGCCAGCAATCAGGGGTGGGGTCAGCCCCAGCATTTT.

The chain is built from TRBV6-1 and TRBJ2-5; D is possibly TRBD1 (6 bases). V was cut by 7 bases and J by 2 bases, with 14 bases left in between. The CDR3 runs 14 residues. Germline CDR1 MNHNS, CDR2 SASEGT. The CDR3 region is CASNIMRGQETQYF. In DNA form, the CDR3 reads TGTGCCAGCAACATAATGAGGGGGCAAGAGACCCAGTACTTC.

J is TRBJ2-2 and V is TRBV18; 7 bases match TRBD1. The CDR3 is 16 amino acids. Trimming removed 0 bases from V and 3 bases from J; junction bases left unmatched: 4. CDR1 and CDR2 (germline): KGHSH, LQKENI. The CDR3 loop is CASSPPTGSDTGELFF. CDR3 nucleotides: TGTGCCAGCTCACCACCGACAGGGAGTGACACCGGGGAGCTGTTTTTT.

The CDR3 here is CASSLSRSGANVLTF. The CDR3 nucleotides are TGTGCCAGCAGCTTATCCCGATCTGGGGCCAACGTCCTGACTTTC. This chain uses TRBV7-9 with TRBJ2-6; D is unclear. V was trimmed by 2 bases and J by 1 base, leaving 6 bases between them. Per the germline V gene, CDR1 is SEHNR and CDR2 is FQNEAQ (reference sequence). This CDR3 is 15 amino acids long.

This rearrangement joins TRBV5-1 to TRBJ2-7; D is unresolved. Germline V CDR1 and CDR2: SGHRS, YFSETQ. The germline V and J ends were trimmed by 4 bases and 4 bases, with 9 bases remaining between them. The CDR3 extends over 12 amino acids. The CDR3 region has the DNA TGCGCCAGCAGCATAGGGCCTTACGAGCAGTACTTC. The encoded protein is CASSIGPYEQYF.